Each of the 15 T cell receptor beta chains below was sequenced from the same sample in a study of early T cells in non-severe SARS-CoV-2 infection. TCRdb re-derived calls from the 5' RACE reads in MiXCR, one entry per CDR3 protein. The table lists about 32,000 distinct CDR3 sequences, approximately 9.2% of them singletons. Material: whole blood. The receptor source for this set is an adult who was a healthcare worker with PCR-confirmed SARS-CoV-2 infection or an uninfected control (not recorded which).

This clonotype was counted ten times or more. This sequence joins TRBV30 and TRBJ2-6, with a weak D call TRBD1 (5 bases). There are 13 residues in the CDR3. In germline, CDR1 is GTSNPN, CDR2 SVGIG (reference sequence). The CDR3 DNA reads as TGTGCTAATGGGGCATCTGGGGCCAACGTCCTGACTTTC. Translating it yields CANGASGANVLTF. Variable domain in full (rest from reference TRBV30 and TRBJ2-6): SQTIHQWPATLVQPVGSPLSLECTVEGTSNPNLYWYRQAAGRGLQLLFYSVGIGQISSEVPQNLSASRPQDRQFILSSKKLLLSDSGFYLCANGASGANVLTFGAGSRLTVL.

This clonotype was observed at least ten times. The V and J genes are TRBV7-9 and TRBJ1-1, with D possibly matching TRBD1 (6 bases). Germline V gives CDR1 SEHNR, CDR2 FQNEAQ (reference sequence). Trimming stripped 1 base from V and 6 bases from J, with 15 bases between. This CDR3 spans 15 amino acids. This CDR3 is CASSLGDDRIPEAFF. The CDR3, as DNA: TGTGCCAGCAGCTTAGGAGACGACAGGATCCCTGAAGCTTTCTTT.

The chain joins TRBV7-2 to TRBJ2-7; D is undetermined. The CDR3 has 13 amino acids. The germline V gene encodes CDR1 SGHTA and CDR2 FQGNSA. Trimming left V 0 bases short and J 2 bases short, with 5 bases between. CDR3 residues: CASSLAGAYEQYF. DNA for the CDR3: TGTGCCAGCAGCTTAGCTGGAGCCTACGAGCAGTACTTC.

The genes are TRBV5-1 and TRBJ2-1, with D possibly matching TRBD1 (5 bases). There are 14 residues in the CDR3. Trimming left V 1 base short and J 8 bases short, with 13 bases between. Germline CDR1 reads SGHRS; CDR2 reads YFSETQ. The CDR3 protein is CASSLRAGWDEQFF. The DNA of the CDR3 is TGCGCCAGCAGCTTGCGGGCAGGGTGGGATGAGCAGTTCTTC.

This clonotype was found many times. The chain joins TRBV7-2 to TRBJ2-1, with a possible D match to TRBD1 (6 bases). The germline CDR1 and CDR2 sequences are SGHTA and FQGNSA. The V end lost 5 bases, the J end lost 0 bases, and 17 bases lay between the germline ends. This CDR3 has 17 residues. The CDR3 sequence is CASSTGPQGVSYNEQFF. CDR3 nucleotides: TGTGCCAGCAGCACTGGGCCACAGGGTGTCTCCTACAATGAGCAGTTCTTC.

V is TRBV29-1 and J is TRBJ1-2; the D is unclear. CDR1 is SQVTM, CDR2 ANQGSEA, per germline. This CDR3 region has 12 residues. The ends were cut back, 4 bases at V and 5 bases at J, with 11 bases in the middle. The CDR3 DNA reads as TGCAGCGTTGGCACACTTCTTTATGGCTACACCTTC. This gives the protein CSVGTLLYGYTF. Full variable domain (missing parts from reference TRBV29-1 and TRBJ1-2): SAVISQKPSRDICQRGTSLTIQCQVDSQVTMMFWYRQQPGQSLTLIATANQGSEATYESGFVIDKFPISRPNLTFSTLTVSNMSPEDSSIYLCSVGTLLYGYTFGSGTRLTVV.

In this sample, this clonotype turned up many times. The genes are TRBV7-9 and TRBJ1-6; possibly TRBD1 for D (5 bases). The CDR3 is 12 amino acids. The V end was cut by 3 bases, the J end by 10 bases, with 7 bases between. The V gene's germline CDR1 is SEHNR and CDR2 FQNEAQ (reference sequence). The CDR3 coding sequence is TGTGCCAGCAGCTTGGGGGGATCACCCCTCCACTTT. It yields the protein CASSLGGSPLHF.

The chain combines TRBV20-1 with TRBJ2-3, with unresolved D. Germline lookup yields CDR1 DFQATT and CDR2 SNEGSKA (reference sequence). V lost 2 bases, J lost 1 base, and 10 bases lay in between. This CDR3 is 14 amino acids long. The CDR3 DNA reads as TGCAGTGCTAGACTTCCGCCGGGCACAGATACGCAGTATTTT. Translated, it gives CSARLPPGTDTQYF.

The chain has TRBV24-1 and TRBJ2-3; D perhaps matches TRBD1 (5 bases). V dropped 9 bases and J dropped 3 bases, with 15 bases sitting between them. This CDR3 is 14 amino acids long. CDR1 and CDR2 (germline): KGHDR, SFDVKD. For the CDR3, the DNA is TGTGCCACCCACCAAGGGGAACCAACAGATACGCAGTATTTT. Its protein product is CATHQGEPTDTQYF.

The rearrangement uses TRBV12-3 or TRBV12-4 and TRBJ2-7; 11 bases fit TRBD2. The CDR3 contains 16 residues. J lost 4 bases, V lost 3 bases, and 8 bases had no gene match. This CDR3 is CASSFLAGGRRYEQYF. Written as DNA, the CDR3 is TGTGCCAGCAGTTTCCTAGCGGGGGGTAGGAGGTACGAGCAGTACTTC.

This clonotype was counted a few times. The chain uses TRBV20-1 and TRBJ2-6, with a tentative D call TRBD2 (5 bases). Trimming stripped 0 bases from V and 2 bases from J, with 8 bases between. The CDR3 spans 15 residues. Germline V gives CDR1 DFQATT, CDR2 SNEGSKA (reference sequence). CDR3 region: CSAREAVAGANVLTF. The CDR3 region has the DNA TGCAGTGCTAGAGAAGCGGTTGCTGGGGCCAACGTCCTGACTTTC.

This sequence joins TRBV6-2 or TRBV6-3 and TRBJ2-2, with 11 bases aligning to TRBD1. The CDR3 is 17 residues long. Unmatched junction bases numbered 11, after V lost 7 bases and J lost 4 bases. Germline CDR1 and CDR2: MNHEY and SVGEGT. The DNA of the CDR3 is TGTGCCAGCAAAAGCACAGGACAGGGGGCGCGCACCGGGGAGCTGTTTTTT. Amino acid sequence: CASKSTGQGARTGELFF.

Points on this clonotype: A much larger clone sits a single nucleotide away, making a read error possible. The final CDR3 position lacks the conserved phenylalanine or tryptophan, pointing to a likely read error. Written as DNA, the CDR3 is TGTGCCATCAGTGACCCCGGGGTCGAGCAGTACATC. It translates to CAISDPGVEQYI. This chain uses TRBV10-3 with TRBJ2-7, with TRBD2 as a possible D gene (5 bases). Trimming removed 3 bases at V and 6 bases at J, with 9 bases between. Germline V lookup: CDR1 ENHRY, CDR2 SYGVKD. The CDR3 runs 12 residues.

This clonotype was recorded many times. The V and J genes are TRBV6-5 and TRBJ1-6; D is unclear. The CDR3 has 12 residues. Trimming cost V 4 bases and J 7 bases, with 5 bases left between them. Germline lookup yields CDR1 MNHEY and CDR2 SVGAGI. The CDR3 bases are TGTGCCAGCAGTTGGCAGAATTCACCCCTCCACTTT. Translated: CASSWQNSPLHF.

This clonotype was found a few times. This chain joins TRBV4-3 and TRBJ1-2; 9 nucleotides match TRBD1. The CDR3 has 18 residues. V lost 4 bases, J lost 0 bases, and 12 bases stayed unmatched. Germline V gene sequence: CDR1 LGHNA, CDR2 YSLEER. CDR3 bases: TGCGCCAGCAGCCCCGGGACAGGGTCGGTCAGCGCTAACTATGGCTACACCTTC. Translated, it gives CASSPGTGSVSANYGYTF.